Shown below are 21 T cell receptor beta chains from a single sample sequenced in a study of blood T cell repertoires in COVID-19. Profiled with immunoSEQ multiplex PCR; TCRdb holds only in-frame clones, not every one. Of some 70,000 clones in the sample, more than 80% are singletons; the top ten hold approximately 6.3%. The sequenced material came from peripheral blood. The receptors shown here come from a woman of 80 years or more with active COVID-19.

The rearrangement uses TRBV5-4 and TRBJ1-5; 7 bases align to TRBD1. The CDR3 contains 14 residues. V lost 5 bases, J lost 4 bases, and 6 bases stayed unmatched. The germline V gene encodes CDR1 SGHNT and CDR2 YYREEE (reference sequence). CDR3 nucleotide sequence: TGTGCCAGCAGTTCCGGGACAGAAAATCAGCCCCAGCATTTT. It yields the protein CASSSGTENQPQHF.

V usage is TRBV6-2 or TRBV6-3 and J usage is TRBJ2-2, with 9 nucleotides matching TRBD1. The CDR3 runs 17 residues. V was clipped by 6 bases and J by 4 bases; unmatched bases: 12. CDR1 is MNHEY and CDR2 is SVGEGT in the germline V gene. CDR3 amino acids: CASSPLPGQGVTGELFF. In DNA, the CDR3 is TGTGCCAGCAGCCCCCTACCGGGACAGGGAGTCACCGGGGAGCTGTTTTTT.

V is TRBV10-3 and J is TRBJ2-2; the D gene is possibly TRBD2 (6 bases). V was clipped by 0 bases and J by 7 bases, with 12 bases between them. Looked up from germline, CDR1 is ENHRY and CDR2 is SYGVKD. The CDR3 loop spans 15 amino acids. The CDR3 region is CAISESTRRVGELFF. The CDR3 DNA follows: TGTGCCATCAGTGAGTCGACTCGGAGGGTCGGGGAGCTGTTTTTT.

The rearrangement joins TRBV18 to TRBJ1-2, with 8 positions matching TRBD1. The CDR3 runs 15 residues. V lost 2 bases and J lost 1; bases outside the gene matches: 3. Germline V gene data show CDR1 as KGHSH and CDR2 as LQKENI. CDR3: CASSPTGQVNYGYTF. DNA for the CDR3: TGTGCCAGCTCACCAACGGGACAGGTTAACTATGGCTACACCTTC.

This clone was seen a single time. The chain links TRBV6-5 to TRBJ1-6; 9 bases fit TRBD1. Unmatched junction bases numbered 5, after V lost 7 bases and J lost 7 bases. This CDR3 contains 14 residues. CDR1 is MNHEY and CDR2 is SVGAGI in the germline V gene. DNA of the CDR3: TGTGCCAGCAAGATACAGGGGGCAAATTCACCCCTCCACTTT. Its translation: CASKIQGANSPLHF.

The chain has TRBV6-5 and TRBJ2-3; 8 bases line up with TRBD2. Trimming removed 0 bases from V and 13 bases from J; junction bases left unmatched: 6. The germline gives CDR1 MNHEY, CDR2 SVGAGI. This CDR3 comprises 13 residues. The DNA for the CDR3 is TGTGCCAGCAGTTACTCTAGAGCGGGAGAAGAGTATTTT. This sequence encodes CASSYSRAGEEYF.

This clone was counted once. This chain connects TRBV12-3 or TRBV12-4 to TRBJ1-2; no reliable D call. Trimming took 1 base from V and 6 from J, leaving 3 bases between them. The CDR3 runs to 11 residues. DNA for the CDR3: TGTGCCAGCAGTTTAGGCGATGGCTACACCTTC. Its translation is CASSLGDGYTF.

J is TRBJ2-5 and V is TRBV7-7; 7 bases are shared with TRBD1. Germline V gives CDR1 SSHAT, CDR2 FNYEAQ (reference sequence). The V segment lost 6 bases and the J segment 2 bases; nucleotides outside the gene matches: 3. The CDR3 has 13 residues. Here the CDR3 reads CASSRDSQETQYF. CDR3 nucleotide sequence: TGTGCCAGCAGTAGGGACAGTCAAGAGACCCAGTACTTC.

This rearrangement joins TRBV7-9 to TRBJ2-7; D is undetermined. The ends were cut back, 0 bases at V and 7 bases at J, with 7 bases in the middle. Germline-derived CDR1 and CDR2 are SEHNR and FQNEAQ (reference sequence). This CDR3 comprises 12 residues. CDR3 amino acids: CASSLAGWEQYF. The DNA of the CDR3 is TGTGCCAGCAGCTTAGCCGGGTGGGAGCAGTACTTC.

The chain links TRBV5-1 to TRBJ2-1; D possibly corresponds to TRBD2 (5 bases). Trimming took 0 bases from V and 0 from J, leaving 7 bases between them. Germline CDR1 reads SGHRS; CDR2 reads YFSETQ. The CDR3 loop spans 15 amino acids. CDR3 DNA sequence: TGCGCCAGCAGCTTGGAGGGAGTCTCCTACAATGAGCAGTTCTTC. Amino acids: CASSLEGVSYNEQFF.

The chain uses TRBV7-3 and TRBJ1-6, with a tentative D call TRBD1 (6 bases). Between the trimmed V and J ends, which lost 1 base and 8 bases, there was a span of 12 bases. Germline CDR1 SGHTA, CDR2 FQGTGA. The CDR3 is made up of 15 amino acids. The CDR3 nucleotides read TGTGCCAGCAGCTTAATCGCGGGGGGCGATTCACCCCTCCACTTT. Translation gives CASSLIAGGDSPLHF.

The count of this clone is one. This chain connects TRBV7-9 to TRBJ1-6; D is unresolved. The CDR3 length is 15 residues. Per germline, CDR1 SEHNR and CDR2 FQNEAQ (reference sequence). V lost 0 bases, J lost 8 bases, and 11 bases lay in between. The CDR3, as DNA: TGTGCCAGCAGCTTAGCAACGGGTCGGGATTCACCCCTCCACTTT. It specifies CASSLATGRDSPLHF. Variable domain in full (rest from reference TRBV7-9 and TRBJ1-6): DTGVSQNPRHKITKRGQNVTFRCDPISEHNRLYWYRQTLGQGPEFLTYFQNEAQLEKSRLLSDRFSAERPKGSFSTLEIQRTEQGDSAMYLCASSLATGRDSPLHFGNGTRLTVT.

V usage is TRBV7-2 and J usage is TRBJ2-3; D perhaps matches TRBD1 (6 bases). This CDR3 region has 16 residues. Germline loops: CDR1 SGHTA, CDR2 FQGNSA. Trimming cost V 5 bases and J 6 bases, with 21 bases left between them. The CDR3 DNA is TGTGCCAGCAGCCCTGAGCAGGGGCGGTATTCGGATACGCAGTATTTT. Translating it yields CASSPEQGRYSDTQYF. Full variable domain (rest looked up from reference TRBV7-2 and TRBJ2-3): GAGVSQSPSNKVTEKGKDVELRCDPISGHTALYWYRQSLGQGLEFLIYFQGNSAPDKSGLPSDRFSAERTGGSVSTLTIQRTQQEDSAVYLCASSPEQGRYSDTQYFGPGTRLTVL.

A single count supports this clone. CDR3 coding DNA: TGTGCCATCAGCCAGGGACTTCAAATTGCCTACGAGCAGTACTTC. Its protein is CAISQGLQIAYEQYF. This sequence joins TRBV10-3 and TRBJ2-7; a possible D gene is TRBD2 (6 bases). Trimming cost V 6 bases and J 2 bases, with 17 bases left between them. This CDR3 has 15 amino acids. Germline-derived CDR1 and CDR2 are ENHRY and SYGVKD.

The chain carries TRBV13 and TRBJ2-7; 12 bases align to TRBD2. Germline CDR1 is PRHDT and CDR2 is FYEKMQ (reference sequence). This CDR3 comprises 16 residues. V was pared by 3 bases and J by 2 bases, with 5 bases of the junction left unmatched. The CDR3 DNA is TGTGCCAGCAGCTTCAGACTAGCGGGAGTTGCCTACGAGCAGTACTTC. This codes for CASSFRLAGVAYEQYF.

V gene TRBV20-1 combines with J gene TRBJ1-2; TRBD1 is a possible D gene (6 bases). The CDR3 is 11 amino acids. Trimming cost V 7 bases and J 7 bases, with 13 bases left between them. Germline V gene data show CDR1 as DFQATT and CDR2 as SNEGSKA (reference sequence). This CDR3 is CSVQGILGYTF. CDR3 DNA: TGCAGTGTACAGGGTATCCTTGGCTACACCTTC.

This chain uses TRBV18 with TRBJ1-2; possible D gene TRBD1, 6 bases. Deletions cut 3 bases from V and 0 bases from J, with 20 bases between. The V gene's germline CDR1 is KGHSH and CDR2 LQKENI. The CDR3 runs 18 residues. CDR3 loop: CASSPPGIGQPTNYGYTF. CDR3 DNA: TGTGCCAGCTCACCCCCCGGGATCGGACAGCCTACTAACTATGGCTACACCTTC. The full variable domain, with the rest looked up from reference TRBV18 and TRBJ1-2, is NAGVMQNPRHLVRRRGQEARLRCSPMKGHSHVYWYRQLPEEGLKFMVYLQKENIIDESGMPKERFSAEFPKEGPSILRIQQVVRGDSAAYFCASSPPGIGQPTNYGYTFGSGTRLTVV.

The V and J genes are TRBV19 and TRBJ2-1, with a possible D match to TRBD2 (6 bases). The germline V and J ends were trimmed by 8 bases and 3 bases, with 14 bases remaining between them. In germline, CDR1 is LNHDA, CDR2 SQIVND (reference sequence). This CDR3 comprises 14 residues. CDR3 in DNA: TGTGCCAGTGCCTTTGTGGGGGGCTACAATGAGCAGTTCTTC. This sequence encodes CASAFVGGYNEQFF.

This clone was seen just once. This chain connects TRBV20-1 to TRBJ2-3; TRBD2 agrees at 10 bases. Germline loops: CDR1 DFQATT, CDR2 SNEGSKA (reference sequence). The CDR3 has 18 residues. The V gene end was trimmed by 3 bases and the J gene end by 0 bases; junction bases not matched to a gene: 12. The CDR3 loop is CSASLLPELAGSTDTQYF. CDR3 DNA sequence: TGCAGTGCTAGTTTACTTCCAGAACTAGCGGGGAGCACAGATACGCAGTATTTT.

The V gene is TRBV7-9, the J gene TRBJ2-5; 9 nucleotides agree with TRBD1. The CDR3 is 13 amino acids. Germline CDR1 reads SEHNR; CDR2 reads FQNEAQ (reference sequence). V was pared by 5 bases and J by 5 bases, with 3 bases of the junction left unmatched. The DNA of the CDR3 is TGTGCCAGCAGCCCGACAGGGGGTGAGACCCAGTACTTC. Protein: CASSPTGGETQYF.

The chain is built from TRBV6-5 and TRBJ2-7; 9 bases map to TRBD2. The CDR3 length is 13 residues. The V and J ends lost 6 bases and 5 bases, in that order; junction bases with no gene match: 5. Germline V gene data show CDR1 as MNHEY and CDR2 as SVGAGI. The CDR3 is CASRVAGEDEQYF. The DNA of the CDR3 is TGTGCCAGCAGGGTAGCGGGAGAAGACGAGCAGTACTTC.